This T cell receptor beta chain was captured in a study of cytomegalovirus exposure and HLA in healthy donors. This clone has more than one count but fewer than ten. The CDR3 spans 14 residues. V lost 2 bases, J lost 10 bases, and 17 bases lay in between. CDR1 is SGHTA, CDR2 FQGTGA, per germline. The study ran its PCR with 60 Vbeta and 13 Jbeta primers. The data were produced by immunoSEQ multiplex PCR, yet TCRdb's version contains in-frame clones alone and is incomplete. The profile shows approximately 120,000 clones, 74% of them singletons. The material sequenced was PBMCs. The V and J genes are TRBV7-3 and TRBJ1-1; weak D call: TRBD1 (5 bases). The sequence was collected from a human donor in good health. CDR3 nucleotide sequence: TGTGCCAGCAGCTTAGGATCACTCGGGACTCCAGCTTTCTTT. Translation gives CASSLGSLGTPAFF.